The 12 T cell receptor beta chains reported below all come from one sample, sequenced in a study of tumor-infiltrating lymphocytes in primary liver carcinoma. The source material, about 18-31 mg of unsorted bulk tissue, was used to co-extract RNA and DNA. A primer in the constant region served to generate TCR beta cDNA from approximately 500 ng of total RNA. The TCR beta library was amplified through three nested multiplex PCR rounds in a modified ARM-PCR procedure. The first two PCR rounds, approximately 10 cycles each, used TRBV1-TRBV30 forward primers and a C-beta reverse primer. TCRdb itself ran the multiplex PCR reads through MiXCR, one entry per CDR3 protein. The sample carries about 84,000 distinct CDR3 sequences, approximately 77% recorded once. Sequenced input: liver tumor tissue from sampling region 1. Sample subset: tumor region T1, superior pole. The source is a man in his forties with primary liver carcinoma and hepatitis B virus infection.

This clonotype was observed at least ten times. The gene calls are TRBV4-1 and TRBJ2-4; 14 bases line up with TRBD2. CDR1 is MGHRA and CDR2 is YSYEKL in the germline V gene. Trimming took 5 bases from V and 8 from J; bases not matched to a gene: 14. The CDR3 consists of 18 residues. Here the CDR3 reads CASSDFPGLAGAGDIQYF. The CDR3 DNA is TGCGCCAGCAGCGATTTTCCGGGACTAGCGGGAGCTGGGGACATTCAGTACTTC.

The chain links TRBV29-1 to TRBJ2-2; possibly TRBD2 for D (5 bases). The CDR3 is 15 amino acids. Germline-derived CDR1 and CDR2 are SQVTM and ANQGSEA. CDR3 amino acids: CNVGRAALNTGELFF. Written as DNA, the CDR3 is TGCAATGTTGGGCGAGCGGCACTGAACACCGGGGAGCTGTTTTTT.

V is TRBV18 and J is TRBJ2-1, with no clear D. The CDR3 sequence is 14 residues long. V shed 6 bases and J shed 5 bases, with 14 bases lying between them. CDR1 is KGHSH and CDR2 is LQKENI in the germline V gene. CDR3 amino acids: CASSPPGTDNEQFF. The CDR3 DNA reads as TGTGCCAGCTCCCCCCCGGGCACCGACAATGAGCAGTTCTTC.

Comment on this clonotype: An end of the junction does not agree with germline; a read error may underlie this. The chain has TRBV11-2 and TRBJ2-3; the D gene is possibly TRBD2 (6 bases). The CDR3 length is 16 residues. The germline CDR1 and CDR2 sequences are SGHAT and FQNNGV. The CDR3 sequence is CASSQSGGMGTDTQYF. DNA of the CDR3: TGTGCCAGCAGCCAATCAGGCGGGATGGGCACAGATACCCAGTATTTT. Using reference TRBV11-2 and TRBJ2-3 for the parts outside the CDR3, the full variable domain is EAGVAQSPRYKIIEKRQSVAFWCNPISGHATLYWYQQILGQGPKLLIQFQNNGVVDDSQLPKDRFSAERLKGVDSTLKIQPAKLEDSAVYLCASSQSGGMGTDTQYFGPGTRLTVL.

Of note for this clonotype: Mismatch with germline at one junction end may stem from a read error. This chain joins TRBV6-6 and TRBJ1-5; D is undetermined. The CDR3 runs 16 residues. From germline, CDR1 is MNHNY and CDR2 SVGAGI (reference sequence). CDR3 protein: CASSYQVEYSNQPQHF. The DNA for the CDR3 is TGTGCCAGCAGTTACCAAGTAGAGTATAGCAATCAACCCCAGCACTTT.

About this clonotype itself: Being one base from a much bigger clone, this may be a read error. For the CDR3, the DNA is TGTGCCAGCTGTTTAGCAGGGGGCAATCAGCCCCAGCATTTT. Amino acid sequence: CASCLAGGNQPQHF. V and J are TRBV28 and TRBJ1-5; D might be TRBD1 (6 bases). Per germline, CDR1 MDHEN and CDR2 SYDVKM. The CDR3 has 14 residues.

Worth noting for this clonotype: One junction end disagrees with the germline gene, perhaps due to a read error. The chain combines TRBV29-1 with TRBJ1-2; D is possibly TRBD1 (5 bases). The germline CDR1 and CDR2 sequences are SQVTM and ANQGSEA. The CDR3 is 12 residues long. CDR3 DNA sequence: TGCAGCGCCCCCTGGGGGTCCTATGGCTACATCTTC. Protein product: CSAPWGSYGYIF.

This clonotype was observed many times. The chain links TRBV5-1 to TRBJ2-3; D is perhaps TRBD2 (5 bases). V was clipped by 5 bases and J by 1 base, with 20 bases between them. The CDR3 consists of 17 residues. The germline V gene has CDR1 SGHRS and CDR2 YFSETQ. CDR3 coding DNA: TGCGCCAGCAGTTCGATTAGCCGAGGGAGTGGCACAGATACGCAGTATTTT. Translated, it gives CASSSISRGSGTDTQYF.

This clonotype is medium-sized (0.01 to 0.1%) by share. The chain uses TRBV11-2 and TRBJ2-1; tentatively, D is TRBD2 (6 bases). This CDR3 contains 18 residues. The V gene's germline CDR1 is SGHAT and CDR2 FQNNGV. Trimming pared 3 bases from V and 4 bases from J, leaving 22 bases between. Written as DNA, the CDR3 is TGTGCCAGCAGCTTTGACCCTAGGAGGACCGGGAGTTACAATGAGCAGTTCTTC. Its translation: CASSFDPRRTGSYNEQFF.

Worth noting for this clonotype: A single base separates this from a much larger clone, so it may be a read error. This chain uses TRBV7-8 with TRBJ2-7; weak D call: TRBD2 (6 bases). Trimming removed 8 bases from V and 6 bases from J, with 14 bases in between. The CDR3 consists of 12 residues. CDR1 is SGHVS and CDR2 is FQNEAQ in the germline V gene. The CDR3 protein is CASGTCSREQYF. The CDR3 nucleotides read TGTGCCAGCGGGACTTGTAGCCGCGAGCAGTACTTC. Combining the CDR3 with reference TRBV7-8 and TRBJ2-7 gives the whole variable domain GAGVSQSPRYKVAKRGQDVALRCDPISGHVSLFWYQQALGQGPEFLTYFQNEAQLDKSGLPSDRFFAERPEGSVSTLKIQRTQQEDSAVYLCASGTCSREQYFGPGTRLTVT.

This sequence joins TRBV12-3 or TRBV12-4 and TRBJ2-7; D might be TRBD2 (6 bases). The length of the CDR3 is 15 residues. The V gene lost 5 bases and the J gene lost 3 bases, with 17 bases spanning the gap. The CDR3 nucleotides read TGTGCCAGCAGTCCCGACGGGGGAGTAGTCTACGAGCAGTACTTC. It translates to CASSPDGGVVYEQYF.

In its sample, this clonotype was seen once. The chain has TRBV11-2 and TRBJ2-7; a weak D match, TRBD2 (6 bases). Deletions cut 5 bases from V and 3 bases from J, with 17 bases between. The CDR3 runs to 15 residues. Germline V gene data show CDR1 as SGHAT and CDR2 as FQNNGV. CDR3 nucleotide sequence: TGTGCCAGCAGCCTCTGCGGGACTCTACACTACGAGCAGTACTTC. Translation gives CASSLCGTLHYEQYF. The full variable domain, in which reference TRBV11-2 and TRBJ2-7 provide the parts outside the CDR3, is EAGVAQSPRYKIIEKRQSVAFWCNPISGHATLYWYQQILGQGPKLLIQFQNNGVVDDSQLPKDRFSAERLKGVDSTLKIQPAKLEDSAVYLCASSLCGTLHYEQYFGPGTRLTVT.